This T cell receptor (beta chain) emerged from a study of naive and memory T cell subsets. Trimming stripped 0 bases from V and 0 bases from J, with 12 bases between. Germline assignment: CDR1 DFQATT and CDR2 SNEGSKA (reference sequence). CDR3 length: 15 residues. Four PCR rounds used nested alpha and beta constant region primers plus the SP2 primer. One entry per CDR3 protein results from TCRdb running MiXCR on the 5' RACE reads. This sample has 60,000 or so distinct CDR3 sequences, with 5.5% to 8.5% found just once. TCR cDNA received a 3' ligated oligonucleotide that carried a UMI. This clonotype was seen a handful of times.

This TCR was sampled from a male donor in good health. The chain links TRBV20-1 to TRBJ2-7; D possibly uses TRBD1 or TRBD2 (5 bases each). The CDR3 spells CSARDPGTVSYEQYF. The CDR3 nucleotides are TGCAGTGCTAGAGATCCCGGGACGGTCTCCTACGAGCAGTACTTC.